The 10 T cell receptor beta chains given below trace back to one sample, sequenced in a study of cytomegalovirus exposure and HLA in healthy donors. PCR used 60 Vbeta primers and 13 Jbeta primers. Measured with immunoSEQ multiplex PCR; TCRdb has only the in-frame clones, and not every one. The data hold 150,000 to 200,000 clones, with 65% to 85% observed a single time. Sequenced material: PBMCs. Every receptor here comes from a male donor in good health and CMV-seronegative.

For the CDR3, the DNA is TGTGCCACCAGCAGAGGAGGTGTAGACAATGAGCAGTTCTTC. Amino acids: CATSRGGVDNEQFF. The chain carries TRBV15 and TRBJ2-1; no reliable D call. Germline values: CDR1 LNHNV, CDR2 YYDKDF (reference sequence). The CDR3 runs 14 residues. The V and J ends lost 1 base and 5 bases respectively, with 9 bases between them.

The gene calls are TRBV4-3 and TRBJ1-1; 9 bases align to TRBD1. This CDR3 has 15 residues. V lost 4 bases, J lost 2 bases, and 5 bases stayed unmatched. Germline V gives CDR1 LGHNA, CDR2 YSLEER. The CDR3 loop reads CASSPNRGRNTEAFF. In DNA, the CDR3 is TGCGCCAGCAGCCCGAACAGGGGGCGAAACACTGAAGCTTTCTTT.

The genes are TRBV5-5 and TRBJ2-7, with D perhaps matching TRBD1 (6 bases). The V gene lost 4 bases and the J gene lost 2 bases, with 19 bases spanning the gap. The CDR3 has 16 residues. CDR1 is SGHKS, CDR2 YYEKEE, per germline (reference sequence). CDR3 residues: CASSRSQGRLTYEQYF. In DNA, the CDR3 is TGTGCCAGCAGCCGTTCACAGGGACGTCTCACCTACGAGCAGTACTTC.

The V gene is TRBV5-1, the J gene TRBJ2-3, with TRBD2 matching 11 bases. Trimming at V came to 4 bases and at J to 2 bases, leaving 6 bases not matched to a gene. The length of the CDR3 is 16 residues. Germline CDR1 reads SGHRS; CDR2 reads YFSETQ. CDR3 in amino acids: CASSTRLAGNTDTQYF. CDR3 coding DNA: TGCGCCAGCAGCACAAGACTAGCGGGGAACACAGATACGCAGTATTTT.

The CDR3 protein is CASSSTSGTGTSGANVLTF. The CDR3 DNA is TGTGCCAGCAGTTCAACCTCCGGGACAGGGACATCTGGGGCCAACGTCCTGACTTTC. This rearrangement joins TRBV28 to TRBJ2-6; 9 nucleotides agree with TRBD1. The junction had 11 bases not matched to a gene; V was cut back by 4 bases and J by 1 base. Germline loops: CDR1 MDHEN, CDR2 SYDVKM. The CDR3 is 19 residues long.

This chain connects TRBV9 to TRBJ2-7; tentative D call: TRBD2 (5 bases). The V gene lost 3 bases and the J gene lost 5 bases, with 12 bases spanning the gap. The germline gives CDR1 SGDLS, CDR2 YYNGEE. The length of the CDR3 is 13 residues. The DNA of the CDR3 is TGTGCCAGCAGCGGAGGGTCAAACCACGAGCAGTACTTC. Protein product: CASSGGSNHEQYF.

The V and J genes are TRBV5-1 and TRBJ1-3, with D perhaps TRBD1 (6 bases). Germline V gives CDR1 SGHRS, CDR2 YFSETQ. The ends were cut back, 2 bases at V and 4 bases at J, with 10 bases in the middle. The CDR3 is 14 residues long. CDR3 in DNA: TGCGCCAGCAGCTTCACAGGGATCGGAAACACCATATATTTT. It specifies CASSFTGIGNTIYF.

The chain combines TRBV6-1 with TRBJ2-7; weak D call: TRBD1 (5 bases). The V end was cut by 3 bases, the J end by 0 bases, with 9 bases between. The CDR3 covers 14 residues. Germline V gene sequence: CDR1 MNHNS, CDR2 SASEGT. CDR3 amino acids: CASSDRTPSYEQYF. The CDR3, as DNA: TGTGCCAGCAGTGATAGGACACCCTCCTACGAGCAGTACTTC.

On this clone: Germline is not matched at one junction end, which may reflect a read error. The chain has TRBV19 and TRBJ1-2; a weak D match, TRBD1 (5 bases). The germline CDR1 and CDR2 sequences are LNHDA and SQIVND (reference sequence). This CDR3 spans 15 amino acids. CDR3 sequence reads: CASSISGPGRYGYPF. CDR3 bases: TGTGCCAGTAGTATTTCAGGGCCGGGTCGATATGGCTACCCCTTC.

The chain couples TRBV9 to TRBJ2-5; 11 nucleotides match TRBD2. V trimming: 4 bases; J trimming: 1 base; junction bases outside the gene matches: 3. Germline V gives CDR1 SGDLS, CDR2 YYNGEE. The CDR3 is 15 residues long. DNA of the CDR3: TGTGCCAGCAGCTTGGGACTAGCGGCCCAAGAGACCCAGTACTTC. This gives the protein CASSLGLAAQETQYF.